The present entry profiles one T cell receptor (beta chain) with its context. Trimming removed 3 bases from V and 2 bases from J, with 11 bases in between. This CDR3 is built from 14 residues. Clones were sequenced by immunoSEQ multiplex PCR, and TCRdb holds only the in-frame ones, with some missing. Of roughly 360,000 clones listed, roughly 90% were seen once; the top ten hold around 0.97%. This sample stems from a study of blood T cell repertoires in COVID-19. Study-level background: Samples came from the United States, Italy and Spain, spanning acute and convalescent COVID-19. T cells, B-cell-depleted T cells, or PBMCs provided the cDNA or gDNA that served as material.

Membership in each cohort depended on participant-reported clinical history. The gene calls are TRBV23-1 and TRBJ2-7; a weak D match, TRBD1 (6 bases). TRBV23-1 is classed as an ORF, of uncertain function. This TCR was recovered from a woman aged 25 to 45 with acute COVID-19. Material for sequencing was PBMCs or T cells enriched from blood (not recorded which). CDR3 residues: CASSQRTVAYEQYF. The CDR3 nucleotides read TGCGCCAGCAGTCAGCGGACAGTCGCCTACGAGCAGTACTTC.